A single T cell receptor beta chain is shown here with its context. Its antigen is unknown. This entry comes from a study of T cells in Graves' hyperthyroidism and ophthalmopathy. Study information: Staff took peripheral blood when the initial diagnosis was made, before any treatment began.

Amplified TCR beta CDR3 regions came from RNA transcripts. The HTBI set primed first-round TCR CDR3 RT-PCR. TCRdb independently ran MiXCR on the multiplex PCR reads; one entry per CDR3 protein. Seen here are hundreds of thousands of distinct CDR3 sequences, over 12% observed once, and the top ten hold under 25%. Any patient presenting with uncontrolled infection, other autoimmune disease, pregnancy or lactation was left out. Whole-study findings and limits: Model output signaled ophthalmopathy a median approximately six months ahead of onset. Most thyroid clonotypes expanded above 0.001 were also detected in blood.

The CDR3 contains 12 residues. Germline CDR1 SGHRS, CDR2 YFSETQ. The V and J ends lost 5 bases and 2 bases, in that order; junction bases with no gene match: 1. The specimen sequenced was blood. The chain employs TRBV5-1 and TRBJ2-7; 7 nucleotides line up with TRBD2. This clonotype originated in a woman aged 60-70 years with Graves' ophthalmopathy. CDR3 protein: CASSAGAYEQYF. The CDR3 bases are TGCGCCAGCAGTGCGGGAGCCTACGAGCAGTACTTC.